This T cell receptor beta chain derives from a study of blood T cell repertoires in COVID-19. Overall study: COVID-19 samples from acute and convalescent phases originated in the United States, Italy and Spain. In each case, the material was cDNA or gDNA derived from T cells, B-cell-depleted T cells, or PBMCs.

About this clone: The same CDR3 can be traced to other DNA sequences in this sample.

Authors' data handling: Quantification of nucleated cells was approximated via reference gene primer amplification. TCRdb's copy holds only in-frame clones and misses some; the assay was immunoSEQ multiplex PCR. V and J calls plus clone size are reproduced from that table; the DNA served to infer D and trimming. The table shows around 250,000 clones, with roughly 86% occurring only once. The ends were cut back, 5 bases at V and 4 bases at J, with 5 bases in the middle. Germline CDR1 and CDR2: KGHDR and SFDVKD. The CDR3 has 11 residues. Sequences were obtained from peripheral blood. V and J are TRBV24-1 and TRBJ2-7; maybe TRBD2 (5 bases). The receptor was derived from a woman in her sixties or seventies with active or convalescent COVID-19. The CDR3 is CATSGGYEQYF. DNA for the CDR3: TGTGCCACCAGTGGAGGGTACGAGCAGTACTTC.